This TCR beta chain was documented in a study of T cells in Graves' hyperthyroidism and ophthalmopathy (dated by TCRdb to the late 2010s). For context, the study as a whole: Peripheral blood samples were taken at initial diagnosis, before any treatment was given. To identify TCR V-J signatures that set the groups apart, the researchers used a discovery cohort of about a hundred patients, made up of 43 with Graves' ophthalmopathy and some 58 with stable Graves' hyperthyroidism. Prospective prediction of ophthalmopathy was tested in an independent validation cohort consisting of 18 to 20 hyperthyroidism patients and about 17 patients who later progressed to ophthalmopathy. For training and testing, the 95 to 100 patients in the discovery cohort were randomly divided in a 7:3 ratio. Thyroid tissue and blood T-cell repertoires from over 5 Graves' hyperthyroidism patients were also compared in the study. Once sampling was done, hyperthyroidism patients were given methimazole at a starting dose of 30 mg daily, whereas ophthalmopathy patients were given high-dose intravenous methylprednisolone. The paper describes TCR Vbeta CDR3 sequencing of around 130 peripheral blood samples, made up of 43 ophthalmopathy patients, roughly 80 hyperthyroidism patients and 17 progressor patients.

This clonotype was counted only a few times. Its antigen specificity is not known. Per-base quality was not reported, and no clone a single base away is much larger than it. Stable Graves' hyperthyroidism was defined as no progression to ophthalmopathy during 18 months of follow-up. The hyperthyroidism patients were between 18 and 65 years old and newly diagnosed, with a disease duration of less than 2 months. Patients with uncontrolled infections, other autoimmune diseases, pregnancy or lactation were excluded. Clinical symptoms, serum thyroxine and TRAb, thyroid ultrasound, and orbital computed tomography formed the basis for the diagnoses. Ficoll-Paque density gradient centrifugation was used to isolate PBMCs from 10 ml of fresh peripheral blood. Trizol reagent was used to extract total RNA, and RNA quality was then checked on an Agilent 2100 Bioanalyzer. General findings and caveats noted by the study authors: During validation, the model predicted progression to ophthalmopathy a median of about 6.3 months ahead of onset, with more than 55% sensitivity and roughly 75% specificity. No statistical method was used to fix the sample size in advance, and group allocation was not hidden from the investigators. A model built on a 13 V-J signature distinguished ophthalmopathy from stable hyperthyroidism, reaching 85% to 90% sensitivity and around 81% specificity in cross-validation and 80%/75% in testing. Most expanded thyroid clonotypes (frequency above 0.001) were also found in blood, which suggests that blood repertoires may mirror thyroid immune responses.

TCR beta CDR3 regions were amplified from RNA transcripts. A first-round RT-PCR of the TCR CDR3 used the HTBI primer set with the Qiagen OneStep RT-PCR kit. The libraries were constructed in a second round of multiplex PCR and then size-selected and purified. Paired-end sequencing of the libraries was performed with 100 bp reads on an Illumina HiSeq2000. The study's processing was this. SOAPnuke was used to process the raw data, removing reads that contained adapters or uncalled bases, had a mean Phred below 15, or lacked an exact match to the constant primer or identifier. High-quality paired reads were merged using COPE v1.2.5, and each unique nucleotide sequence was defined as a clonotype. MiTCR v1.1 was used to align clonotypes to the IMGT TRBV, TRBD and TRBJ reference segments. The analysis was restricted to V-J combinations with a frequency above 0.0001, which together covered over 99% of the repertoires. The TCS score was defined as F50 (clonal expansion) divided by E x V (chaos), with BLOSUM62-based TCRdist calculated between CDR3 peptides within each V-J. Welch's t-statistics and random forest reduced fewer than 600 V-J features to some 14, which were used in a naive Bayes classifier (R e1071). TCRdb ran its own pipeline on the public reads, namely fastp trimming at Q25 and MiXCR clone calling, and kept in-frame beta chains. A single entry per CDR3 protein holds the most common genes and DNA from its merged rows. The V and J calls and clone size come from TCRdb's table, not from the authors' own analysis. The sample data list a few hundred thousand distinct CDR3 sequences, and less than 25% of these were observed just once. The top ten constitute about a quarter of the sample.

The source of this sequence is a young man with Graves' hyperthyroidism. The sample consisted of blood.

The sequenced DNA: TGCAGTGCTAGAGATTTTGGTAACGGGAGGAGGCGAGAGACCCAGTACTTC. This is translated as CSARDFGNGRRRETQYF. The chain couples TRBV20-1 to TRBJ2-5; 7 junctional bases match TRBD2. The CDR3 contains 17 residues, cysteine and phenylalanine counted. CDR3 DNA is the only sequence kept; it has 51 bases, read in frame from the first base. V is trimmed back by 0 bases and J by 4 bases, and the junction contains 14 bases that no gene match accounts for. CDR1 and CDR2, looked up from the germline V gene (reference sequence), are DFQATT and SNEGSKA.